A selection of T cell receptor beta chains follows, all from one sample in a study of blood T cell repertoires in COVID-19. Using immunoSEQ multiplex PCR, the repertoire was profiled, and TCRdb retains in-frame clones only, with some absent. The table lists roughly 150,000 clones, around 89% of them singletons. Sequencing used peripheral blood. All receptors derive from a man between 60 and 75 years old with active or convalescent COVID-19. Each CDR3 is given with its conserved first and last residue.

>TRBV18|TRBJ2-3
CASSPVTEGDTQYF
>TRBV3-1/TRBV3-2|TRBJ2-2
CASSQVGTSYTGELFF
>TRBV18|TRBJ2-1
CASSPPVGTRYNEQFF
>TRBV27|TRBJ2-1
CASSLGTSGGQVEQFF
>TRBV2|TRBJ2-5
CASSVVRGQETQYF
>TRBV7-2|TRBJ2-1
CASSFRGRYNEQFF
>TRBV21-1|TRBJ2-7
CASSKALGTGPYEQYF
>TRBV21-1|TRBJ1-2
CASSSYTGLPPHYGYTF
>TRBV30|TRBJ1-4
CAWSVGRGLATNEKLFF
>TRBV6-2/TRBV6-3|TRBJ2-5
CASSSRPGGEETQYF
>TRBV18|TRBJ2-7
CASSPSGLSEQYF
>TRBV7-9|TRBJ1-2
CASSAGYPGDYTF
>TRBV5-8|TRBJ1-1
CASSLSGGTEAFF
>TRBV19|TRBJ2-6
CASSSNKAGANVLTF
>TRBV15|TRBJ1-2
CATGPGGKANYGYTF
>TRBV3-1/TRBV3-2|TRBJ2-1
CASTRSSLNEQFF
>TRBV19|TRBJ1-1
CASSPHRGLDTEAFF
>TRBV5-8|TRBJ1-4
CASSQTDREGEKLFF
>TRBV15|TRBJ1-2
CATSGDRGGGGYTF
>TRBV25-1|TRBJ2-2
CASSGTSGSGELFF
>TRBV3-1/TRBV3-2|TRBJ2-1
CASSHAAGYNEQFF
>TRBV29-1|TRBJ1-1
CSVTGERGTEAFF
>TRBV12-5|TRBJ1-3
CASAQSSGNTIYF
>TRBV4-1|TRBJ2-7
CASSRYWTGEYEQYF
>TRBV3-1/TRBV3-2|TRBJ1-5
CASSHAWGVQPQHF
>TRBV4-3|TRBJ2-1
CASSRAGTGNNEQFF